This T cell receptor (beta chain) was documented in a study of blood T cells in healthy people across ages. Study-wide results and caveats: With naive T cell percentage, TCR beta diversity showed a strong correlation. Changes in expanded clonotypes were possibly confounded, as the CMV status of donors was unknown. Long-lived donors exceeded aged donors in naive CD4+ cells and diversity.

A sample-barcoded 5' primer and a J-beta primer mix were used in a second PCR of roughly 6 to 12 cycles. Via MiXCR, TCRdb re-called the 5' RACE reads, giving one row per CDR3 protein. The sample consists of some 1.4 million distinct CDR3 sequences, approximately 38% of them appearing once. This clonotype was detected ten times or more. Its antigen remains unknown. Trimming took 0 bases from V and 3 from J, leaving 7 bases between them. The CDR3 contains 14 residues. Germline CDR1 is MGHRA and CDR2 is YSYEKL. This clonotype was sampled from a woman aged 18-29 years in good health. Sequencing used blood. V gene TRBV4-1 combines with J gene TRBJ2-3; D unresolved. CDR3 in DNA: TGCGCCAGCAGCCAAGAAAGCCGGACAGATACGCAGTATTTT. Residues: CASSQESRTDTQYF.